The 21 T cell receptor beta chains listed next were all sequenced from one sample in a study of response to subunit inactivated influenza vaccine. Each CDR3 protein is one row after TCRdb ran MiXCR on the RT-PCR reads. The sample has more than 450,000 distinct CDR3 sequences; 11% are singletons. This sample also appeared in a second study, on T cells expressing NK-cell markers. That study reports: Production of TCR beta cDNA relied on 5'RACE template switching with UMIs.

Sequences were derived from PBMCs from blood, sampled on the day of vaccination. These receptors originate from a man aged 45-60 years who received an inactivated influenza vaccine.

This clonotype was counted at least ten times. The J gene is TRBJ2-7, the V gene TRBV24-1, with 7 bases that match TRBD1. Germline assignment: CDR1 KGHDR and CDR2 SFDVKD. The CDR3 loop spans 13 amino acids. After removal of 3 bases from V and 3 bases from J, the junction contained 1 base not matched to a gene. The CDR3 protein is CATSDPGGYEQYF. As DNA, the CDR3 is TGTGCCACCAGTGATCCAGGGGGCTACGAGCAGTACTTC.

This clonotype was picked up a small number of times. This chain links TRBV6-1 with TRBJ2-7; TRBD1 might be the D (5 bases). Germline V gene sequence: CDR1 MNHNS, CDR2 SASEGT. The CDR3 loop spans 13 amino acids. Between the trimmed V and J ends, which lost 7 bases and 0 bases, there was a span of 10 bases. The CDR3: CASNRQFSYEQYF. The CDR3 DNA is TGTGCCAGCAACCGACAGTTCTCCTACGAGCAGTACTTC.

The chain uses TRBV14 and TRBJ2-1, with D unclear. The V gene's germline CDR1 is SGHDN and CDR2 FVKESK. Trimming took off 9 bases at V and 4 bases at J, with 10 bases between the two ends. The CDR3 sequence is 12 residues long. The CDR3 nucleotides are TGTGCCAGTGGACGGGTGTACAATGAGCAGTTCTTC. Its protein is CASGRVYNEQFF.

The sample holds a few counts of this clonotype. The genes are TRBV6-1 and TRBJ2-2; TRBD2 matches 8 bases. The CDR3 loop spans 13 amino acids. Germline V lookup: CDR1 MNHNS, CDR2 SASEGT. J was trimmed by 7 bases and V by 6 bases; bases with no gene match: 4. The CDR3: CASRRTSNGELFF. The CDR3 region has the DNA TGTGCCAGCAGGAGGACTAGCAACGGGGAGCTGTTTTTT.

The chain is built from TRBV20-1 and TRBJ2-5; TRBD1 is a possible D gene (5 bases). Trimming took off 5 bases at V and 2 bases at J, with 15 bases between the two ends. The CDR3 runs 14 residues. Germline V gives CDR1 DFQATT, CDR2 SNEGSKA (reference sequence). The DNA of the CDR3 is TGCAGTGCTCCCGACAGCCCCTCTCAAGAGACCCAGTACTTC. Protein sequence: CSAPDSPSQETQYF.

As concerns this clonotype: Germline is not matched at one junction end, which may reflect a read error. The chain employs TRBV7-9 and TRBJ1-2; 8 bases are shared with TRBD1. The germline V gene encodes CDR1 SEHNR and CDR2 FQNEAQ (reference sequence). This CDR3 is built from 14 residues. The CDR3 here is CASSLAGGSDGYTF. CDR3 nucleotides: TGTGCCAGCAGCCTAGCAGGGGGCAGCGATGGCTACACCTTC.

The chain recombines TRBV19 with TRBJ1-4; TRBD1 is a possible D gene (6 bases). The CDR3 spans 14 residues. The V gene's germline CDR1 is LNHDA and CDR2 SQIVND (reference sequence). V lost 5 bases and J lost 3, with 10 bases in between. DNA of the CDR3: TGTGCCAGTAGTCCCGGACAGCCTAATGAAAAACTGTTTTTT. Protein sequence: CASSPGQPNEKLFF.

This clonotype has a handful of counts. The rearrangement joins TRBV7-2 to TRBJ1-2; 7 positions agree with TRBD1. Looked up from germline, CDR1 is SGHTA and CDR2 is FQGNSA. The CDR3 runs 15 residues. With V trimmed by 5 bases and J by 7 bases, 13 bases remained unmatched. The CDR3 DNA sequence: TGTGCCAGCAGCACCACAACAGGGGAGATGTCTGGCTACACCTTC. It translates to CASSTTTGEMSGYTF.

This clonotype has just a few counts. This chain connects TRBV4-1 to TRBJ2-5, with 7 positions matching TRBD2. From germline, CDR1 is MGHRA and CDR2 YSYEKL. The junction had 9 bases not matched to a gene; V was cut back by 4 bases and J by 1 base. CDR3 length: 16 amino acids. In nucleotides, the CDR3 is TGCGCCAGCAGCCTCTATGGGGAGGGACCCCAAGAGACCCAGTACTTC. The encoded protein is CASSLYGEGPQETQYF.

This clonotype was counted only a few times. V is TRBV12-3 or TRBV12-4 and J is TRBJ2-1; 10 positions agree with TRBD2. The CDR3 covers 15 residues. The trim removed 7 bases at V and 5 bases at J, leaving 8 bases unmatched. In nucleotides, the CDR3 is TGTGCCAGCAAACTAGCGGGATCTCTTAACAATGAGCAGTTCTTC. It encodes CASKLAGSLNNEQFF.

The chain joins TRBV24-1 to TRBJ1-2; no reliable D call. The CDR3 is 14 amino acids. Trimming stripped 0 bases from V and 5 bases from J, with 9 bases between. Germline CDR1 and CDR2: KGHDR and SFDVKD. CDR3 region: CATSDLWRSYGYTF. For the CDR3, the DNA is TGTGCCACCAGTGATTTGTGGCGGTCATATGGCTACACCTTC.

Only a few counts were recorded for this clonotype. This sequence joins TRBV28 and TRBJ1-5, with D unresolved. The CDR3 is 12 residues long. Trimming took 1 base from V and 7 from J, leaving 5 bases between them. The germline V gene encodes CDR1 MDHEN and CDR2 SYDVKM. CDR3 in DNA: TGTGCCAGCAGTTTATTAGCGCAGCCCCAGCATTTT. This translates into CASSLLAQPQHF.

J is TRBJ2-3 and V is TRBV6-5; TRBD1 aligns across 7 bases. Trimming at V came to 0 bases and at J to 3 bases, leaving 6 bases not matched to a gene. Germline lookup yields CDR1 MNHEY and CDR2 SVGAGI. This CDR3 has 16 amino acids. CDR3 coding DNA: TGTGCCAGCAGTTACTCGACGGTCAGGGGGACAGATACGCAGTATTTT. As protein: CASSYSTVRGTDTQYF.

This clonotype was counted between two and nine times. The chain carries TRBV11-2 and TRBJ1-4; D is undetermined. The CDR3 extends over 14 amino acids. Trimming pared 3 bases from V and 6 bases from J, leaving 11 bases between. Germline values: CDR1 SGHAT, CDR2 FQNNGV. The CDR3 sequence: CASSLRKRDEKLFF. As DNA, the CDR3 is TGTGCCAGCAGCTTGCGGAAGCGCGATGAAAAACTGTTTTTT.

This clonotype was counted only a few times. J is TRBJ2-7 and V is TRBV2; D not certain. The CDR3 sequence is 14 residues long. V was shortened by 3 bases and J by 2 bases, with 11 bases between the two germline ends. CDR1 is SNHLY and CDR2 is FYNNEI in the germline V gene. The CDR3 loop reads CASSDWPLTYEQYF. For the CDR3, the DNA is TGTGCCAGCAGTGATTGGCCATTAACCTACGAGCAGTACTTC.

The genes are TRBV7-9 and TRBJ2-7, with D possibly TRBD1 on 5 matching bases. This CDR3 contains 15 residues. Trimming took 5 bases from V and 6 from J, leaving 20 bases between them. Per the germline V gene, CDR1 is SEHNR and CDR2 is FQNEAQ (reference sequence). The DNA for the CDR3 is TGTGCCAGCAGCCCCCCGGACATAGGTAACGGCGAGCAGTACTTC. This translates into CASSPPDIGNGEQYF.

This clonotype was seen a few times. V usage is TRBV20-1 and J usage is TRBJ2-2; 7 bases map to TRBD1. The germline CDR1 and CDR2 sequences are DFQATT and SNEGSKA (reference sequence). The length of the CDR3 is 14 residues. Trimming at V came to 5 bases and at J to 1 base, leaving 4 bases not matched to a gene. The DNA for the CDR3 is TGCAGTGCTGGCGGACAGGTGAACACCGGGGAGCTGTTTTTT. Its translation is CSAGGQVNTGELFF.

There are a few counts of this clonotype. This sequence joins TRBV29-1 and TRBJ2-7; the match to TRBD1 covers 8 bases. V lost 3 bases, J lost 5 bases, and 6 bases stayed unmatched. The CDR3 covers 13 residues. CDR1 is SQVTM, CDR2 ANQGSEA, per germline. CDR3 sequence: CSVDGQGNNEQYF. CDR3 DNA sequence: TGCAGCGTTGATGGACAGGGAAACAACGAGCAGTACTTC.

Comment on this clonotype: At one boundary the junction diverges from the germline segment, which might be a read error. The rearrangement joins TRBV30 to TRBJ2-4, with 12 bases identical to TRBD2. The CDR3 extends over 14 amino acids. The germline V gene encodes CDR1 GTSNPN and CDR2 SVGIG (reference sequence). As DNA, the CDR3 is TGTGCCTGGAGTCTAGCGGGGGGGCAAAACATTCACTACTTC. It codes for CAWSLAGGQNIHYF.

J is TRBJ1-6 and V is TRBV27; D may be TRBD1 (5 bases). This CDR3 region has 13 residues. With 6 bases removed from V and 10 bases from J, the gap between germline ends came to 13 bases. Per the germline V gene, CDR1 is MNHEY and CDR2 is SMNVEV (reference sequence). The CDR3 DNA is TGTGCCAGCAGCCTGACAGTAGAGTCACCCCTCCACTTT. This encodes CASSLTVESPLHF.

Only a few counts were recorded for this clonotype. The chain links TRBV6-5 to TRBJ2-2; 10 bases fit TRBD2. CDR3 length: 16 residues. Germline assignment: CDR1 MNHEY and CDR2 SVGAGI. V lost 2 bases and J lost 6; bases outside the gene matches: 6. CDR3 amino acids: CASSYLRTSGAGELFF. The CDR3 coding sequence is TGTGCCAGCAGTTACCTCCGGACTAGCGGAGCCGGGGAGCTGTTTTTT.